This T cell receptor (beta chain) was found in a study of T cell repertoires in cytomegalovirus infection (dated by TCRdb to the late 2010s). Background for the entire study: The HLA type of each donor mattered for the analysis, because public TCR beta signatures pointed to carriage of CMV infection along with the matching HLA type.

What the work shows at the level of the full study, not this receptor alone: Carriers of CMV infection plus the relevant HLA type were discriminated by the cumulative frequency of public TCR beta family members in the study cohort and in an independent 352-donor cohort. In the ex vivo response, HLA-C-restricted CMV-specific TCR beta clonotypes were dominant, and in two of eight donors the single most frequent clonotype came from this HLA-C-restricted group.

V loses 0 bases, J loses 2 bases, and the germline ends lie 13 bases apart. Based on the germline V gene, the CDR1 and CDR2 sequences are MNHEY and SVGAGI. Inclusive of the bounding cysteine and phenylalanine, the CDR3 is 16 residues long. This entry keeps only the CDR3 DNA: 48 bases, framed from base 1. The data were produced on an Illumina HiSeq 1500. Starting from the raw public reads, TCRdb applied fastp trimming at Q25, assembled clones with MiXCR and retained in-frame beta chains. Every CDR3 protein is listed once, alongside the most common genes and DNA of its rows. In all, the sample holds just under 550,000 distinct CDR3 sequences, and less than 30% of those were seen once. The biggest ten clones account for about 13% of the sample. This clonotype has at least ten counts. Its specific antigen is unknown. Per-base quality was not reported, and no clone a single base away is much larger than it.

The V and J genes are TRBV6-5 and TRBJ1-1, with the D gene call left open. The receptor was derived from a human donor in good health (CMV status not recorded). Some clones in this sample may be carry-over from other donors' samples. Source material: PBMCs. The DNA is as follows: TGTGCCAGCAGTTACTCGACGAACTTAAGAAACACTGAAGCTTTCTTT. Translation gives CASSYSTNLRNTEAFF.